These 29 T cell receptor beta chains came from one sample sequenced in a study of CD8+ T cells in alopecia areata (dated 2018 in TCRdb). The method was the immunoSEQ multiplex PCR assay. To provide template for TCR sequencing, every sample had RNA extracted and reverse transcribed into cDNA. TCRdb mirrors the immuneACCESS table, restricted to in-frame sequences. Some clones are absent from its copies; in checked studies, under half trace to an unresolved V gene, and the reason for the others is unknown. Counted in this sample were 200,000 to 250,000 clones; just over 65% of them appeared once. Together, the top ten hold about 1.2% of the sample. The treatment or condition label of this sample denotes: oral pan-JAK inhibitor, 5-10 mg twice daily. The sequences come from CD4+ T cells sorted from blood, collected between weeks 43 and 45, from a patient treated with tofacitinib. The receptors stem from a human donor with alopecia areata.

The chain uses TRBV30 and TRBJ1-5, with D tentatively TRBD1 (5 bases). The CDR3 length is 12 residues. V shed 2 bases and J shed 6 bases, with 8 bases lying between them. CDR1 GTSNPN and CDR2 SVGIG come from the germline V gene (reference sequence). The CDR3, as DNA: TGTGCCTGGAGTCAGGGAGTTCAGCCCCAGCATTTT. Residues: CAWSQGVQPQHF.

CDR3 region: CAWSVSQGANQPQHF. In DNA form, the CDR3 reads TGTGCCTGGAGCGTTTCCCAGGGGGCGAATCAGCCCCAGCATTTT. The chain recombines TRBV30 with TRBJ1-5; 8 bases map to TRBD1. Germline CDR1 is GTSNPN and CDR2 is SVGIG (reference sequence). This CDR3 comprises 15 residues. The J segment lost 4 bases and the V segment lost 3 bases, leaving 8 bases of the junction unmatched. Full variable domain (remainder filled in from reference TRBV30 and TRBJ1-5): SQTIHQWPATLVQPVGSPLSLECTVEGTSNPNLYWYRQAAGRGLQLLFYSVGIGQISSEVPQNLSASRPQDRQFILSSKKLLLSDSGFYLCAWSVSQGANQPQHFGDGTRLSIL.

The rearrangement joins TRBV7-2 to TRBJ2-7; TRBD2 might be the D (6 bases). V gave up 5 bases and J gave up 3 bases, with 11 bases separating them. This CDR3 contains 13 residues. Per the germline V gene, CDR1 is SGHTA and CDR2 is FQGNSA. The CDR3: CASSRNSGYEQYF. CDR3 DNA sequence: TGTGCCAGCAGCAGAAATAGCGGCTACGAGCAGTACTTC. The variable domain in full, with the rest retrieved from reference TRBV7-2 and TRBJ2-7, is GAGVSQSPSNKVTEKGKDVELRCDPISGHTALYWYRQSLGQGLEFLIYFQGNSAPDKSGLPSDRFSAERTGGSVSTLTIQRTQQEDSAVYLCASSRNSGYEQYFGPGTRLTVT.

Only a few counts were recorded for this clone. The sample has other DNA sequences that encode this CDR3 too. The V and J genes are TRBV30 and TRBJ1-1, with 10 bases identical to TRBD1. Trimming took 2 bases from V and 5 from J; bases not matched to a gene: 2. The CDR3 spans 13 residues. Per the germline V gene, CDR1 is GTSNPN and CDR2 is SVGIG (reference sequence). CDR3 sequence: CAWSRDRGTEAFF. CDR3 DNA: TGTGCCTGGAGTCGGGACAGGGGAACTGAAGCTTTCTTT.

CDR3 sequence: CASSEFPGHLYF. The CDR3 DNA reads TGTGCCAGCAGTGAATTCCCGGGACATTTGTACTTC. The chain uses TRBV25-1 and TRBJ2-7; TRBD1 might be the D (6 bases). Trimming cost V 1 base and J 12 bases, with 13 bases left between them. Germline loops: CDR1 MGHDK, CDR2 SYGVNS. CDR3 length: 12 amino acids.

This chain links TRBV5-1 with TRBJ2-1; perhaps D is TRBD1 or TRBD2 (5 bases each). CDR1 is SGHRS, CDR2 YFSETQ, per germline. This CDR3 is built from 16 residues. V was cut by 4 bases and J by 0 bases, with 14 bases left in between. CDR3 nucleotides: TGCGCCAGCAGCCTGGGGACGGGAACCTCCTACAATGAGCAGTTCTTC. Amino acid sequence: CASSLGTGTSYNEQFF.

J is TRBJ2-4 and V is TRBV25-1; maybe TRBD1 (6 bases). CDR1 MGHDK and CDR2 SYGVNS come from the germline V gene. The CDR3 contains 14 residues. Trimming stripped 6 bases from V and 1 base from J, with 10 bases between. CDR3 in amino acids: CASSQGGAKNIQYF. In nucleotides, the CDR3 is TGTGCCAGCAGCCAAGGGGGTGCCAAAAACATTCAGTACTTC.

V is TRBV6-5 and J is TRBJ2-3, with D perhaps matching TRBD2 (6 bases). V was pared by 2 bases and J by 8 bases, with 8 bases between. CDR1 is MNHEY, CDR2 SVGAGI, per germline. CDR3 length: 12 residues. This CDR3 is CASSYMGGTQYF. CDR3 nucleotide sequence: TGTGCCAGCAGTTACATGGGGGGTACGCAGTATTTT.

This chain links TRBV30 with TRBJ1-2; D gene unclear. V lost 3 bases to trimming and J lost 8 bases, with 10 bases between them. Looked up from germline, CDR1 is GTSNPN and CDR2 is SVGIG (reference sequence). This CDR3 has 11 amino acids. The CDR3 DNA reads as TGTGCCTGGAGAGTCGGGGTCGGCTACACCTTC. Translated: CAWRVGVGYTF. Supplemented by reference TRBV30 and TRBJ1-2, the full variable domain reads SQTIHQWPATLVQPVGSPLSLECTVEGTSNPNLYWYRQAAGRGLQLLFYSVGIGQISSEVPQNLSASRPQDRQFILSSKKLLLSDSGFYLCAWRVGVGYTFGSGTRLTVV.

The CDR3: CAWSGQSETQYF. DNA of the CDR3: TGTGCCTGGAGTGGACAGAGTGAGACCCAGTACTTC. V gene TRBV30 combines with J gene TRBJ2-5, with a weak D call TRBD1 (5 bases). This CDR3 contains 12 residues. In germline, CDR1 is GTSNPN, CDR2 SVGIG (reference sequence). The V end was cut by 1 base, the J end by 5 bases, with 8 bases between. The full variable domain, in which reference TRBV30 and TRBJ2-5 provide the parts outside the CDR3, is SQTIHQWPATLVQPVGSPLSLECTVEGTSNPNLYWYRQAAGRGLQLLFYSVGIGQISSEVPQNLSASRPQDRQFILSSKKLLLSDSGFYLCAWSGQSETQYFGPGTRLLVL.

V usage is TRBV27 and J usage is TRBJ2-1; TRBD1 matches at 7 bases. J was trimmed by 8 bases and V by 6 bases; bases with no gene match: 10. The CDR3 has 14 amino acids. Germline CDR1 MNHEY, CDR2 SMNVEV (reference sequence). In nucleotides, the CDR3 is TGTGCCAGCAGATTACGACAGGGTTGGGATGAGCAGTTCTTC. It codes for CASRLRQGWDEQFF.

This sequence joins TRBV11-2 and TRBJ2-7; 15 nucleotides agree with TRBD2. This CDR3 contains 16 residues. V gave up 3 bases and J gave up 6 bases; unmatched junction bases: 6. Germline CDR1 and CDR2: SGHAT and FQNNGV. The CDR3 DNA is TGTGCCAGCAGCTTGGGACTAGCGGGGGGACTGGGCGAGCAGTACTTC. Its protein product is CASSLGLAGGLGEQYF.

This clone appeared once. The chain combines TRBV7-3 with TRBJ1-5, with D unclear. There are 13 residues in the CDR3. V lost 2 bases to trimming and J lost 8 bases, with 10 bases between them. CDR1 is SGHTA and CDR2 is FQGTGA in the germline V gene. The CDR3 DNA follows: TGTGCCAGCAGCTTAGACCCCGGAAAGCCCCAGCATTTT. Its protein product is CASSLDPGKPQHF.

The chain has TRBV29-1 and TRBJ2-7, with 9 bases lining up with TRBD1. Trimming removed 4 bases from V and 3 bases from J; junction bases left unmatched: 7. Germline CDR1 is SQVTM and CDR2 is ANQGSEA. This CDR3 spans 14 amino acids. CDR3 in amino acids: CSVGKPGQGYEQYF. CDR3 coding DNA: TGCAGCGTTGGGAAACCGGGACAGGGCTACGAGCAGTACTTC.

The chain uses TRBV7-3 and TRBJ2-5; 7 bases align to TRBD2. J was trimmed by 5 bases and V by 4 bases; bases with no gene match: 4. The CDR3 contains 13 residues. The germline gives CDR1 SGHTA, CDR2 FQGTGA. Written as DNA, the CDR3 is TGTGCCAGCAGCTACCAGGGAGGGGAGACCCAGTACTTC. Translated, it gives CASSYQGGETQYF.

The V gene is TRBV29-1, the J gene TRBJ1-4; D unclear. CDR1 is SQVTM, CDR2 ANQGSEA, per germline. The CDR3 extends over 12 amino acids. Trimming cost V 6 bases and J 8 bases, with 13 bases left between them. The CDR3 sequence is CSVGRSGEKLFF. CDR3 DNA: TGCAGCGTAGGACGGTCGGGCGAAAAACTGTTTTTT.

The V gene is TRBV5-6, the J gene TRBJ1-2, with D possibly being TRBD1 (5 bases). The CDR3 length is 13 residues. CDR1 is SGHDT, CDR2 YYEEEE, per germline. Trimming removed 0 bases at V and 6 bases at J, with 9 bases between. The CDR3 DNA is TGTGCCAGCAGCTTGGTAGGGGTGGATGGCTACACCTTC. Its translation: CASSLVGVDGYTF. Drawing the rest from reference TRBV5-6 and TRBJ1-2, the complete variable domain is DAGVTQSPTHLIKTRGQQVTLRCSPKSGHDTVSWYQQALGQGPQFIFQYYEEEERQRGNFPDRFSGHQFPNYSSELNVNALLLGDSALYLCASSLVGVDGYTFGSGTRLTVV.

V usage is TRBV10-3 and J usage is TRBJ1-6; D gene uncertain. Germline V gene sequence: CDR1 ENHRY, CDR2 SYGVKD. This CDR3 is built from 12 residues. Trimming shortened V by 8 bases and J by 6 bases, and 8 bases separated the two germline ends. The CDR3 nucleotides are TGTGCCATCCGAGACGCTAATTCACCCCTCCACTTT. As protein: CAIRDANSPLHF.

This clone showed up just a few times. Other nucleotide sequences from this sample produce the same CDR3. As DNA, the CDR3 is TGCGCCAGCAGAAGGGACAGAGCTTACGAGCAGTACTTC. This gives the protein CASRRDRAYEQYF. This chain connects TRBV5-1 to TRBJ2-7, with 7 bases aligning to TRBD1. The CDR3 contains 13 residues. CDR1 is SGHRS, CDR2 YFSETQ, per germline. Trimming at V came to 5 bases and at J to 4 bases, leaving 6 bases not matched to a gene.

DNA of the CDR3: TGCAGTGCTAGGAATCACTATGGCTACACCTTC. This sequence encodes CSARNHYGYTF. The chain carries TRBV20-1 and TRBJ1-2; D unresolved. V shed 3 bases and J shed 3 bases, with 5 bases lying between them. The length of the CDR3 is 11 residues. Germline V gene data show CDR1 as DFQATT and CDR2 as SNEGSKA (reference sequence).

The J gene is TRBJ1-1, the V gene TRBV15; 9 bases are shared with TRBD1. V lost 0 bases, J lost 5 bases, and 7 bases stayed unmatched. This CDR3 contains 16 residues. From germline, CDR1 is LNHNV and CDR2 YYDKDF (reference sequence). Written as DNA, the CDR3 is TGTGCCACCAGCAGAGACCGGACCGGGACAGGGACTGAAGCTTTCTTT. The encoded protein is CATSRDRTGTGTEAFF.

V is TRBV7-2 and J is TRBJ2-5, with D maybe TRBD2 (5 bases). V lost 5 bases and J 5 bases, leaving 15 bases between the germline ends. The CDR3 is 14 amino acids. Germline V gives CDR1 SGHTA, CDR2 FQGNSA. The CDR3 DNA follows: TGTGCCAGCAGCCCCCGGGGTAGCGCGGAGACCCAGTACTTC. Its protein is CASSPRGSAETQYF.

In nucleotides, the CDR3 is TGTGCCAGCAGTCTTACCCCAGGGGGCCTTAATTCACCCCTCCACTTT. Encoded protein: CASSLTPGGLNSPLHF. The chain combines TRBV7-2 with TRBJ1-6; TRBD1 aligns across 8 bases. V was pared by 6 bases and J by 6 bases, with 10 bases of the junction left unmatched. CDR1 is SGHTA and CDR2 is FQGNSA in the germline V gene. CDR3 size: 16 residues.

Here the CDR3 reads CASTKTNEKLFF. The CDR3 region has the DNA TGTGCCAGCACAAAGACTAATGAAAAACTGTTTTTT. This chain connects TRBV2 to TRBJ1-4; no clear D gene. Trimming pared 7 bases from V and 2 bases from J, leaving 5 bases between. The V gene's germline CDR1 is SNHLY and CDR2 FYNNEI. The CDR3 loop spans 12 amino acids.

The V and J genes are TRBV7-2 and TRBJ2-1, with 11 bases matching TRBD2. The V gene end was trimmed by 5 bases and the J gene end by 2 bases; junction bases not matched to a gene: 2. This CDR3 region has 15 residues. Germline V lookup: CDR1 SGHTA, CDR2 FQGNSA. The CDR3 reads CASSVLAGAYNEQFF. DNA of the CDR3: TGTGCCAGCAGCGTACTAGCGGGGGCCTACAATGAGCAGTTCTTC. Based on the CDR3 plus reference TRBV7-2 and TRBJ2-1, the full variable domain is GAGVSQSPSNKVTEKGKDVELRCDPISGHTALYWYRQSLGQGLEFLIYFQGNSAPDKSGLPSDRFSAERTGGSVSTLTIQRTQQEDSAVYLCASSVLAGAYNEQFFGPGTRLTVL.

The rearrangement links TRBV4-3 to TRBJ2-7; D remains ambiguous. This CDR3 spans 13 amino acids. V lost 0 bases to trimming and J lost 7 bases, with 10 bases between them. The germline CDR1 and CDR2 sequences are LGHNA and YSLEER. CDR3 sequence reads: CASSQERLGEQYF. The CDR3 region has the DNA TGCGCCAGCAGCCAAGAAAGGTTGGGGGAGCAGTACTTC.

The chain combines TRBV7-8 with TRBJ2-7; D gene unclear. The CDR3 consists of 16 residues. Trimming took off 3 bases at V and 3 bases at J, with 18 bases between the two ends. Germline CDR1 and CDR2: SGHVS and FQNEAQ. The CDR3 nucleotides read TGTGCCAGCAGCTTCCTCGGTAACAGCATTCTCTACGAGCAGTACTTC. Amino acid sequence: CASSFLGNSILYEQYF.

This clone was detected only a few times. V usage is TRBV5-6 and J usage is TRBJ2-1; no clear D. CDR1 is SGHDT, CDR2 YYEEEE, per germline. Trimming removed 4 bases at V and 10 bases at J, with 15 bases between. The CDR3 runs 13 residues. The CDR3 DNA sequence: TGTGCCAGCAGCCGGAACCGGCTAGGGGAGCAGTTCTTC. Its translation: CASSRNRLGEQFF.

This clone was counted a few times. The gene calls are TRBV29-1 and TRBJ2-4; D possibly uses TRBD1 or TRBD2 (5 bases each). Between the trimmed V and J ends, which lost 5 bases and 6 bases, there was a span of 20 bases. Per the germline V gene, CDR1 is SQVTM and CDR2 is ANQGSEA. The CDR3 is made up of 15 amino acids. CDR3: CSVLLPGPSLNIQYF. For the CDR3, the DNA is TGCAGCGTTCTTCTACCGGGACCCTCTTTAAACATTCAGTACTTC.